The T cell receptor (beta chain) described here comes from a study of shared clonotypes between healthy human individuals. This CDR3 region has 15 residues. From germline, CDR1 is GTSNPN and CDR2 SVGIG (reference sequence). The V gene lost 4 bases and the J gene lost 3 bases, with 19 bases spanning the gap. The study's findings and limits: Naive subsets tended to show greater estimated richness than memory subsets.

Researchers ran the assay at a deep level. Produced via immunoSEQ multiplex PCR; TCRdb's table is partial and in-frame only. The data hold about 2 million clones, with about 95% observed a single time. For this clone: Its matching antigen is unknown.

Terminally differentiated effector memory CD45RA+ cells were left out of the naive CD8 fraction, which was CD45RO-negative and positively selected for CCR7. Only Caucasian adults living in Nashville, Tennessee served as donors. The source of this sequence is a man aged 18 to 29 in good health. The specimen was naive CD8+ T cells sorted from blood. The rearrangement uses TRBV30 and TRBJ2-7, with D perhaps given as TRBD1 or TRBD2 (5 bases each). In DNA form, the CDR3 reads TGTGCCTGGATCAAACGGGGCGCCATTTTCTACGAGCAGTACTTC. Its translation: CAWIKRGAIFYEQYF.